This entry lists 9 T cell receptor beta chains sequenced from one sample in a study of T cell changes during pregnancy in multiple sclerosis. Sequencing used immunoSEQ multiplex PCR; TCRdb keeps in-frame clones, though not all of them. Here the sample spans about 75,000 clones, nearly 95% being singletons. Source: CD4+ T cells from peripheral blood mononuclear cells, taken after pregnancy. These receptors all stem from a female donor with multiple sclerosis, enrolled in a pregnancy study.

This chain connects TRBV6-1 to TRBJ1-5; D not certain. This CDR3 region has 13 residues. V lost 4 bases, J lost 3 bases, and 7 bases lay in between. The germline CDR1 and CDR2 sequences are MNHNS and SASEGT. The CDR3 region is CASSVSSNQPQHF. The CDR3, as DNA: TGTGCCAGCAGTGTGTCCTCCAATCAGCCCCAGCATTTT.

DNA of the CDR3: TGTGCCAGCAGCTTAGTAGGACTAGCGGCCTATGCTCCCTTGCAGTGGTATTTT. This gives the protein CASSLVGLAAYAPLQWYF. The chain has TRBV7-2 and TRBJ2-3, with TRBD2 matching over 10 bases. CDR1 and CDR2 (germline): SGHTA, FQGNSA. CDR3 size: 18 residues. Unmatched junction bases numbered 21, after V lost 1 base and J lost 14 bases. Full variable domain (rest looked up from reference TRBV7-2 and TRBJ2-3): GAGVSQSPSNKVTEKGKDVELRCDPISGHTALYWYRQSLGQGLEFLIYFQGNSAPDKSGLPSDRFSAERTGGSVSTLTIQRTQQEDSAVYLCASSLVGLAAYAPLQWYFGPGTRLTVL.

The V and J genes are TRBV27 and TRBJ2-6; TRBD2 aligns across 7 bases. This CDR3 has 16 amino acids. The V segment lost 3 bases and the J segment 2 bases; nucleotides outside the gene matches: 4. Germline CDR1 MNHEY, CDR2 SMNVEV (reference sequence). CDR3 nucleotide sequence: TGTGCCAGCAGTTTGGCGGGAGAGCCTGGGGCCAACGTCCTGACTTTC. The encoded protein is CASSLAGEPGANVLTF. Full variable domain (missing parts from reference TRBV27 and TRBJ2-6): EAQVTQNPRYLITVTGKKLTVTCSQNMNHEYMSWYRQDPGLGLRQIYYSMNVEVTDKGDVPEGYKVSRKEKRNFPLILESPSPNQTSLYFCASSLAGEPGANVLTFGAGSRLTVL.

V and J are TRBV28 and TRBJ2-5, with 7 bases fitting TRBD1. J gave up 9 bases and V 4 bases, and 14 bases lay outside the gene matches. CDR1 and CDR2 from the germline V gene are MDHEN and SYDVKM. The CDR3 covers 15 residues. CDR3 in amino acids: CASSSPNTDRLAQYF. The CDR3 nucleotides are TGTGCCAGCAGTTCCCCAAATACGGACAGGTTGGCCCAGTACTTC.

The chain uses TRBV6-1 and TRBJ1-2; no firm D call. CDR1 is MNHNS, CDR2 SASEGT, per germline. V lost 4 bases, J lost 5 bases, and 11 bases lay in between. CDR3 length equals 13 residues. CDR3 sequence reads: CASSVEQKYGYTF. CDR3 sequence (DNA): TGTGCCAGCAGTGTGGAGCAGAAATATGGCTACACCTTC.

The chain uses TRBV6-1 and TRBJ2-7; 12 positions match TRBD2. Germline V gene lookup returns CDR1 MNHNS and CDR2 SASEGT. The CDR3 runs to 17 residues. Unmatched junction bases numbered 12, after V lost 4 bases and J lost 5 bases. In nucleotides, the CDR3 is TGTGCCAGCAGTGGGGGACTAGCGGGTAGGGGGAGGAACGAGCAGTACTTC. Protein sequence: CASSGGLAGRGRNEQYF.

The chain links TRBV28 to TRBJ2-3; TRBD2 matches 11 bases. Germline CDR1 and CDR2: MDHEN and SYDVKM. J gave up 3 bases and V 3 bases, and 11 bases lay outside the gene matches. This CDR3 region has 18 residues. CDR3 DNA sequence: TGTGCCAGCAGTTTGGTACCTGGAGGGACTAGCGGAACAGATACGCAGTATTTT. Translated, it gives CASSLVPGGTSGTDTQYF.

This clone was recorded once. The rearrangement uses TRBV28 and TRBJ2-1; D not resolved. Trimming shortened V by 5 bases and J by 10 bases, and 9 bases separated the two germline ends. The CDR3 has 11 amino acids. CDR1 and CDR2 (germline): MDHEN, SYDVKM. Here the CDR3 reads CASSKATEQFF. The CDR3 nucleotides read TGTGCCAGCAGTAAAGCTACCGAGCAGTTCTTC.

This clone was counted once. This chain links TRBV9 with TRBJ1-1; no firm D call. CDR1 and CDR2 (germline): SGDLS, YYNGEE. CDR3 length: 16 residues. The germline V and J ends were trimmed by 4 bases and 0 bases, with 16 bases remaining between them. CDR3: CASSFRVVPMNTEAFF. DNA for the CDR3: TGTGCCAGCAGCTTTCGAGTTGTACCAATGAACACTGAAGCTTTCTTT. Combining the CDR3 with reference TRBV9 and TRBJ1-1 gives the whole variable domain DSGVTQTPKHLITATGQRVTLRCSPRSGDLSVYWYQQSLDQGLQFLIQYYNGEERAKGNILERFSAQQFPDLHSELNLSSLELGDSALYFCASSFRVVPMNTEAFFGQGTRLTVV.